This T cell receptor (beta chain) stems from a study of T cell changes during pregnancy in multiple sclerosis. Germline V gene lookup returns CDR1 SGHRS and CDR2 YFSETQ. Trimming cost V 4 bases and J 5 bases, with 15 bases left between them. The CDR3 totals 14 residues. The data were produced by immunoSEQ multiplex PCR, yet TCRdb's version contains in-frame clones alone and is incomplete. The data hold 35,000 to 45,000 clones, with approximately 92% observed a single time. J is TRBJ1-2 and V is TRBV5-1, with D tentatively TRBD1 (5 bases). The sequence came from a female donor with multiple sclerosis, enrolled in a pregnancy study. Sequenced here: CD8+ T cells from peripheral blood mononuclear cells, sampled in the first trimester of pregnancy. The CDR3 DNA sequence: TGCGCCAGCAGCCAGGGAGGGCACAATTATGGCTACACCTTC. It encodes CASSQGGHNYGYTF.